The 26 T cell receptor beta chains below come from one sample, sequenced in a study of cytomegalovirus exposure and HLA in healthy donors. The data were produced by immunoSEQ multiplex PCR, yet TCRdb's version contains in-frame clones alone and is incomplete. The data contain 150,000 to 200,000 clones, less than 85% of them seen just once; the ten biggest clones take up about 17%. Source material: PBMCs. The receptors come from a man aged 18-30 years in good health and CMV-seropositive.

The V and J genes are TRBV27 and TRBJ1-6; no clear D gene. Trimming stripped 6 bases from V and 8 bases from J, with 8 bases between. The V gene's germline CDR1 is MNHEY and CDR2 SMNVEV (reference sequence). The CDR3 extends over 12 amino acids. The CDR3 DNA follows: TGTGCCAGCAGACTTCGAGATTCACCCCTCCACTTT. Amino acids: CASRLRDSPLHF.

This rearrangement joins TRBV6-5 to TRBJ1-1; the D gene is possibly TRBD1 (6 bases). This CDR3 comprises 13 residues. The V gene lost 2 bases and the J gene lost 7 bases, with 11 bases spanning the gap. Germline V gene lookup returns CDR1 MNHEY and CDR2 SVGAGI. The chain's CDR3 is CASSYGQYIEAFF. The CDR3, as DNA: TGTGCCAGCAGTTACGGACAGTACATTGAAGCTTTCTTT.

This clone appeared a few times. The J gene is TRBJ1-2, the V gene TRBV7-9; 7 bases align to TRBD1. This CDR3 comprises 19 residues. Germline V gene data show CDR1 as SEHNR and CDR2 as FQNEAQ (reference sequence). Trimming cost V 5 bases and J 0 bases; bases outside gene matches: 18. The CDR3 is CASSPTPRQGPATNYGYTF. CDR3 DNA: TGTGCCAGCAGCCCAACACCAAGACAGGGACCTGCGACTAACTATGGCTACACCTTC.

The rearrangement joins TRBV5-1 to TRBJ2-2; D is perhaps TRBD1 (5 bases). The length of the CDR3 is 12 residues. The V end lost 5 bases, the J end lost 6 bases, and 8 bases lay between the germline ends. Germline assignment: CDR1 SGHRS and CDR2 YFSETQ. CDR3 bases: TGCGCCAGCAGGTCAGGGTCCGGGGAGCTGTTTTTT. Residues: CASRSGSGELFF.

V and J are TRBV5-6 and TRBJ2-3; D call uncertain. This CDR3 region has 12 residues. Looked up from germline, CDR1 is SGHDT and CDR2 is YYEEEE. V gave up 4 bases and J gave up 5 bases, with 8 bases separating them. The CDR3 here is CASSVTGDTQYF. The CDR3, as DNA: TGTGCCAGCAGCGTTACCGGAGATACGCAGTATTTT.

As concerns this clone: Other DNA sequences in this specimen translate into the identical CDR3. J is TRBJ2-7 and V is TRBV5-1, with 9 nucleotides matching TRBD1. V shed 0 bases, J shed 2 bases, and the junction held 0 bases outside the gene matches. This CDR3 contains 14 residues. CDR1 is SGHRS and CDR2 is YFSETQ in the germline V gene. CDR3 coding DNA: TGCGCCAGCAGCTTGGGACAGGGGGCCTACGAGCAGTACTTC. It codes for CASSLGQGAYEQYF.

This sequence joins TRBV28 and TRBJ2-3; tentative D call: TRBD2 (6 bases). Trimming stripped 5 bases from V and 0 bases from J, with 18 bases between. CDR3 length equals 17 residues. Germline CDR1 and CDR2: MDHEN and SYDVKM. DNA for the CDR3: TGTGCCAGCAGTCACCTATTAGCGGACCCTAGCACAGATACGCAGTATTTT. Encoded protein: CASSHLLADPSTDTQYF. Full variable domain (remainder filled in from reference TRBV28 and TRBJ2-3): DVKVTQSSRYLVKRTGEKVFLECVQDMDHENMFWYRQDPGLGLRLIYFSYDVKMKEKGDIPEGYSVSREKKERFSLILESASTNQTSMYLCASSHLLADPSTDTQYFGPGTRLTVL.

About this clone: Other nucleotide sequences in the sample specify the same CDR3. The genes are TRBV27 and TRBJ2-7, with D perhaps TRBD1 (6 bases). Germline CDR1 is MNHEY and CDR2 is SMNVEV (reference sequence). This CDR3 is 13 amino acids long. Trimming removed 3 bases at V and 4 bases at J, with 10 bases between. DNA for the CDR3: TGTGCCAGCAGTTTCAGGGGCACTTACGAGCAGTACTTC. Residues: CASSFRGTYEQYF.

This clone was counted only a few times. The CDR3 DNA reads TGTGCCAGCAGTGAAGAGTTTTTGTCGGGACACCCCGGAACTGAAGCTTTCTTT. Its translation: CASSEEFLSGHPGTEAFF. The genes are TRBV6-1 and TRBJ1-1; D might be TRBD1 (6 bases). Trimming pared 1 base from V and 5 bases from J, leaving 23 bases between. CDR3 length: 18 residues. Germline CDR1 reads MNHNS; CDR2 reads SASEGT.

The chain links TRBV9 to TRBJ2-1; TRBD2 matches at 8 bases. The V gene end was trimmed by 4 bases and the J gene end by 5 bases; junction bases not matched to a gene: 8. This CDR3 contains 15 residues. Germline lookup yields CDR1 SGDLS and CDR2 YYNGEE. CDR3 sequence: CASSPPSGGDNEQFF. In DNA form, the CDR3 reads TGTGCCAGCAGCCCCCCCTCGGGAGGGGACAATGAGCAGTTCTTC.

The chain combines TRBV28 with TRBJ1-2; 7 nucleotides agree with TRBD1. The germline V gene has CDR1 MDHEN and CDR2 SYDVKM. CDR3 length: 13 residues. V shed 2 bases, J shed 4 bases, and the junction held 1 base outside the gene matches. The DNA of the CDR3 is TGTGCCAGCAGTTTACCAGGGGGCTATGGCTACACCTTC. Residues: CASSLPGGYGYTF.

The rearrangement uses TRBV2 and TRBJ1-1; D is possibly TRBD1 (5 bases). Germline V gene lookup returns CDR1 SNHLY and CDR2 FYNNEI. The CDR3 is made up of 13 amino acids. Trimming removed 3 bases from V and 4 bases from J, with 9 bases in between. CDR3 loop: CASSDPRVTEAFF. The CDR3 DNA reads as TGTGCCAGCAGTGACCCCAGGGTCACTGAAGCTTTCTTT.

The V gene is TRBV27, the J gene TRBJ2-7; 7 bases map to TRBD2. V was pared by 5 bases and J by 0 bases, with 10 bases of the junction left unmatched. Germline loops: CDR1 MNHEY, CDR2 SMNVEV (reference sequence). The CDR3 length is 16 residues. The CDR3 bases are TGTGCCAGCAGTCACCTCAGAGCGGGGAGCTCCTACGAGCAGTACTTC. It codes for CASSHLRAGSSYEQYF.

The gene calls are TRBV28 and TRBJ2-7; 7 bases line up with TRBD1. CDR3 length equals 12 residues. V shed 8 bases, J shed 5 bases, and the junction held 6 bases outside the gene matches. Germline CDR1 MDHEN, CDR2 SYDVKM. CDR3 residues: CASHEGADEQYF. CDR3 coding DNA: TGTGCCAGCCACGAGGGGGCGGACGAGCAGTACTTC.

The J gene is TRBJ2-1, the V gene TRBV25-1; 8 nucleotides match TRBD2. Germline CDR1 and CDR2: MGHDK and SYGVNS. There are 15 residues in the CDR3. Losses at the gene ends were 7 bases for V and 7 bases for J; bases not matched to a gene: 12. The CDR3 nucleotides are TGTGCCAGCATCGGAGGAGCGGGAGTGGGAAATGAGCAGTTCTTC. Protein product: CASIGGAGVGNEQFF.

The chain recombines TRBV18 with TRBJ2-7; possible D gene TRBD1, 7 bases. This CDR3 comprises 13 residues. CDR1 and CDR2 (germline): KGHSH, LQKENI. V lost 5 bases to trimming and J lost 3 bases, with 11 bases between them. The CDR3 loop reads CASSAGQLYEQYF. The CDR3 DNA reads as TGTGCCAGCTCAGCGGGACAGCTCTACGAGCAGTACTTC.

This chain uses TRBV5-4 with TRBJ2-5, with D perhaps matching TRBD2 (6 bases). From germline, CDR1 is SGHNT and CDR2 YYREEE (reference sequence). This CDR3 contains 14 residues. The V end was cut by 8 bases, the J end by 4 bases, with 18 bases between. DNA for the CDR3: TGTGCCAGTCGCACCGGAGGGAAGGGAGAGACCCAGTACTTC. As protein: CASRTGGKGETQYF.

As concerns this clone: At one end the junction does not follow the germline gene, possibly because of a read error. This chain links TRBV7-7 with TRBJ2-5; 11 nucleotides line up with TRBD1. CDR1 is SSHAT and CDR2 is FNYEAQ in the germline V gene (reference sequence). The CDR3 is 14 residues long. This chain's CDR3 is CASSPGTGGETQYF. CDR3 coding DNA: TGTGCTAGCAGCCCCGGGACAGGGGGAGAGACCCAGTACTTC. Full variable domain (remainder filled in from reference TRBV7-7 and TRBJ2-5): GAGVSQSPRYKVTKRGQDVTLRCDPISSHATLYWYQQALGQGPEFLTYFNYEAQPDKSGLPSDRFSAERPEGSISTLTIQRTEQRDSAMYRCASSPGTGGETQYFGPGTRLLVL.

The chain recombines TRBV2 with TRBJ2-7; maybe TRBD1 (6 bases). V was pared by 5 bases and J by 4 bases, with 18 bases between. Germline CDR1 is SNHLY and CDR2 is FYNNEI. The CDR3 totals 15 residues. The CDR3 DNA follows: TGTGCCAGCAGTCCGGGACACCAGACAACTTACGAGCAGTACTTC. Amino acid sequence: CASSPGHQTTYEQYF.

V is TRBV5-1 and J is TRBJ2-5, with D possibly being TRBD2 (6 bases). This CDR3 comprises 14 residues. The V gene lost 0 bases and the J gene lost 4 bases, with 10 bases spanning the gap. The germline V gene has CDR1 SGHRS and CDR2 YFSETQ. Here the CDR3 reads CASSLAWGGETQYF. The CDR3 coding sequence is TGCGCCAGCAGCTTGGCCTGGGGAGGAGAGACCCAGTACTTC. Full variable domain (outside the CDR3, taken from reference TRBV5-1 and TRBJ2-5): KAGVTQTPRYLIKTRGQQVTLSCSPISGHRSVSWYQQTPGQGLQFLFEYFSETQRNKGNFPGRFSGRQFSNSRSEMNVSTLELGDSALYLCASSLAWGGETQYFGPGTRLLVL.

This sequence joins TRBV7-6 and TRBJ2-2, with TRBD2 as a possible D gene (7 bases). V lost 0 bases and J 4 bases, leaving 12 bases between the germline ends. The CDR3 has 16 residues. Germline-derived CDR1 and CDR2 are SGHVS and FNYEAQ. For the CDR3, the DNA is TGTGCCAGCAGCTTAGCTGGGGGGGCAGGCACCGGGGAGCTGTTTTTT. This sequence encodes CASSLAGGAGTGELFF.

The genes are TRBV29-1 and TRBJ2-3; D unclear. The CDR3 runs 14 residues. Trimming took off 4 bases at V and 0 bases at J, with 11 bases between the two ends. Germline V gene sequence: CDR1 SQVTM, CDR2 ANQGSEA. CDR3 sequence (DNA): TGCAGCGTTGGTGCGGCAGCAAGCACAGATACGCAGTATTTT. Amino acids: CSVGAAASTDTQYF.

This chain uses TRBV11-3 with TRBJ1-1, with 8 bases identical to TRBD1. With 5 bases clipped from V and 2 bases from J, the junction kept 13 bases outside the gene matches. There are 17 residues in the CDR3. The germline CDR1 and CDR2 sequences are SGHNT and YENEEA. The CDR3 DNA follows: TGTGCCAGCAGCCTCGCCCCCGGACAGGGTGATAACACTGAAGCTTTCTTT. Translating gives CASSLAPGQGDNTEAFF.

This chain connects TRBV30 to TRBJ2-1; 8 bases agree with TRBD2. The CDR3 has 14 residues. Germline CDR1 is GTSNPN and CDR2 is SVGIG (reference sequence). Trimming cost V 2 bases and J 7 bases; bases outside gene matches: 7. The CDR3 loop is CAWSSGSGWNEQFF. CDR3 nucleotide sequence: TGTGCCTGGAGTAGCGGGAGTGGATGGAATGAGCAGTTCTTC.

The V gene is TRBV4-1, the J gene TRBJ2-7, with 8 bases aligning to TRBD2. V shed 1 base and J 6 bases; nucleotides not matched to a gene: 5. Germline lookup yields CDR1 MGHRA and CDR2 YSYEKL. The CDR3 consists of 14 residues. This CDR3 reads CASSQVSGGAEQYF. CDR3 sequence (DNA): TGCGCCAGCAGCCAAGTGAGCGGGGGCGCCGAGCAGTACTTC.

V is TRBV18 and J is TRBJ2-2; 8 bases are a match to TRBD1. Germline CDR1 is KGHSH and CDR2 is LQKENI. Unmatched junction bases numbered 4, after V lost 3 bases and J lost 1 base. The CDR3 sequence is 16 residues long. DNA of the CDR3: TGTGCCAGCTCACCTTCCGGGACAGGGAACACCGGGGAGCTGTTTTTT. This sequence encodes CASSPSGTGNTGELFF.